Only a few counts were recorded for the clone carrying this TCR beta chain. Its matching antigen is unknown. This entry belongs to a study of siplizumab effects on memory and regulatory T cells. CDR1 is KGHSH and CDR2 is LQKENI in the germline V gene. V lost 1 base to trimming and J lost 5 bases, with 6 bases between them. CDR3 length equals 13 residues. Notes on the study in general: Proof of suppressive function in proliferating Tregs from siplizumab cultures was not established.

Assay: immunoSEQ multiplex PCR; the TCRdb copy retains only in-frame clones and omits some. The profile shows about 99,000 clones, about 93% of them singletons. Source material: Tregs sorted from blood. The sequence came from a human donor in good health. The chain employs TRBV18 and TRBJ1-5; D might be TRBD1 (5 bases). DNA of the CDR3: TGTGCCAGCTCACCACAGGGGCATCAGCCCCAGCATTTT. Translation: CASSPQGHQPQHF.